The 6 T cell receptor beta chains presented below share a single source sample, sequenced in a study of response to subunit inactivated influenza vaccine. One entry per CDR3 protein, called by TCRdb with MiXCR from the RT-PCR reads. The sample consists of 400,000 to 650,000 distinct CDR3 sequences, approximately 7.3% of them appearing once. The sample consisted of PBMCs from blood, taken 23 to 25 months after vaccination. The receptors stem from a man aged 50-75 years who received an inactivated influenza vaccine.

The sample holds a few counts of this clonotype. V and J are TRBV9 and TRBJ1-4, with 8 nucleotides matching TRBD1. The germline V gene has CDR1 SGDLS and CDR2 YYNGEE. The V segment lost 4 bases and the J segment 8 bases; nucleotides outside the gene matches: 10. The CDR3 has 15 residues. CDR3 sequence: CASSTRTGTGEKLFF. The CDR3 DNA follows: TGTGCCAGCAGCACCCGGACAGGGACGGGCGAAAAACTGTTTTTT.

The genes are TRBV6-5 and TRBJ2-7; D is unresolved. V lost 3 bases and J 1 base, leaving 10 bases between the germline ends. There are 14 residues in the CDR3. Germline values: CDR1 MNHEY, CDR2 SVGAGI. CDR3 coding DNA: TGTGCCAGCAGTTATCTCCGAGCGTCCTACGAGCAGTACTTC. It translates to CASSYLRASYEQYF.

This clonotype was recorded many times. J is TRBJ2-7 and V is TRBV3-1, with D hard to call. The CDR3 is 11 amino acids. Germline CDR1 reads LGHDT; CDR2 reads YNNKEL (reference sequence). V gave up 1 base and J gave up 6 bases, with 4 bases separating them. The CDR3 nucleotides are TGTGCCAGCAGCCAAGGGCTCGAGCAGTACTTC. It yields the protein CASSQGLEQYF.

The chain is built from TRBV12-3 or TRBV12-4 and TRBJ2-5; 7 nucleotides agree with TRBD1. V was pared by 4 bases and J by 0 bases, with 8 bases of the junction left unmatched. CDR3 length: 16 amino acids. The CDR3 DNA follows: TGTGCCAGCAGTTCGAGCTACAGGGGAAACCAAGAGACCCAGTACTTC. Protein product: CASSSSYRGNQETQYF.

This clonotype was counted ten times or more. The chain recombines TRBV20-1 with TRBJ2-7; 7 nucleotides line up with TRBD2. The trim removed 6 bases at V and 4 bases at J, leaving 9 bases unmatched. The germline V gene has CDR1 DFQATT and CDR2 SNEGSKA (reference sequence). This CDR3 comprises 13 residues. The CDR3 DNA sequence: TGCAGTGCCTCAGCGGGGAAGGTATACGAGCAGTACTTC. Its translation is CSASAGKVYEQYF.

The chain couples TRBV11-2 to TRBJ2-3; tentative D call: TRBD1 (6 bases). Germline-derived CDR1 and CDR2 are SGHAT and FQNNGV. Trimming left V 3 bases short and J 1 base short, with 11 bases between. The CDR3 sequence is 15 residues long. In DNA, the CDR3 is TGTGCCAGCAGCTTGAGGGGGTACCGCACAGATACGCAGTATTTT. This codes for CASSLRGYRTDTQYF. Complete variable domain (other parts from reference TRBV11-2 and TRBJ2-3): EAGVAQSPRYKIIEKRQSVAFWCNPISGHATLYWYQQILGQGPKLLIQFQNNGVVDDSQLPKDRFSAERLKGVDSTLKIQPAKLEDSAVYLCASSLRGYRTDTQYFGPGTRLTVL.